This is a list of T cell receptor beta chains from one sample in a study of beta chain features in type 1 diabetes. Sequenced by immunoSEQ multiplex PCR; TCRdb stores in-frame clones only, minus some. The data contain over 500,000 clones, roughly a sixth of them singletons. Sequenced: naive CD4+ T cells from blood. These receptors all stem from a man between 18 and 29 years old in good health. The CDR3 runs from the conserved cysteine through the conserved F or W. The order of the fields is V gene, J gene, D gene, clone size, CDR3 DNA, CDR3 protein. D genes are given only for firm matches. Size values are once, few and many counts, or a class for expanded clones, and some rows have none.

v_call: TRBV7-3; j_call: TRBJ1-5; d_call: .; clone_size: .; cdr3_nt: TGTGCCAGCAGCCTCACAGGGTCTGAGCCCCAGCATTTT; cdr3_aa: CASSLTGSEPQHF
v_call: TRBV7-9; j_call: TRBJ1-5; d_call: .; clone_size: few; cdr3_nt: TGTGCCAGCAGCTTCACGGGGGGCAATCAGCCCCAGCATTTT; cdr3_aa: CASSFTGGNQPQHF
v_call: TRBV6-5; j_call: TRBJ1-5; d_call: .; clone_size: .; cdr3_nt: TGTGCCAGCAGTTACTCGAGGGGCGTAAATCAGCCCCAGCATTTT; cdr3_aa: CASSYSRGVNQPQHF
v_call: TRBV5-4; j_call: TRBJ2-1; d_call: TRBD1; clone_size: few; cdr3_nt: TGTGCCAGCAGCTCATTAGACAGGGACTACAATGAGCAGTTCTTC; cdr3_aa: CASSSLDRDYNEQFF
v_call: TRBV2; j_call: TRBJ1-5; d_call: .; clone_size: .; cdr3_nt: TGTGCCACCTCGTCGAGCAATCAGCCCCAGCATTTT; cdr3_aa: CATSSSNQPQHF
v_call: TRBV25-1; j_call: TRBJ1-2; d_call: TRBD1; clone_size: few; cdr3_nt: TGTGCCAGCAGTGATAACAGGGGGCGGATTTATGGCTACACCTTC; cdr3_aa: CASSDNRGRIYGYTF
v_call: TRBV6-7; j_call: TRBJ1-1; d_call: .; clone_size: .; cdr3_nt: TGTGCCAGCAGTCCAGGGAGGTGGGACACTGAAGCTTTCTTT; cdr3_aa: CASSPGRWDTEAFF
v_call: TRBV29-1; j_call: TRBJ1-1; d_call: .; clone_size: few; cdr3_nt: TGCAGCGTTAAAAATGAGTGGTGGGGACTGAACACTGAAGCTTTCTTT; cdr3_aa: CSVKNEWWGLNTEAFF
v_call: TRBV25-1; j_call: TRBJ2-6; d_call: .; clone_size: .; cdr3_nt: TGTGCCAGCAGTGTGGGCAGGTCTGGGGCCAACGTCCTGACTTTC; cdr3_aa: CASSVGRSGANVLTF
v_call: TRBV11-2; j_call: TRBJ2-6; d_call: .; clone_size: .; cdr3_nt: TGTGCCAGCAGCTCAGGGTATAGGACCGCTGGGGCCAACGTCCTGACTTTC; cdr3_aa: CASSSGYRTAGANVLTF
v_call: TRBV9; j_call: TRBJ2-3; d_call: .; clone_size: .; cdr3_nt: TGTGCCAGCAGCCCTCGACAGAAAACAGATACGCAGTATTTT; cdr3_aa: CASSPRQKTDTQYF
v_call: TRBV19; j_call: TRBJ2-7; d_call: .; clone_size: .; cdr3_nt: TGTGCCAGTAGTACGGTAAGGGGCGAGCAGTACTTC; cdr3_aa: CASSTVRGEQYF
v_call: TRBV25-1; j_call: TRBJ2-7; d_call: .; clone_size: few; cdr3_nt: TGTGCCAGCAGTGGTCAGGGGACCTACGAGCAGTACTTC; cdr3_aa: CASSGQGTYEQYF
v_call: TRBV14; j_call: TRBJ2-1; d_call: TRBD2; clone_size: few; cdr3_nt: TGTGCCAGCAGCTTCCTTAGCGGGAGCTCCTACAATGAGCAGTTCTTC; cdr3_aa: CASSFLSGSSYNEQFF
v_call: TRBV25-1; j_call: TRBJ1-2; d_call: .; clone_size: .; cdr3_nt: TGTGCCAGCAGTGAATCGCTGCCCTGGGATGGCTACACCTTC; cdr3_aa: CASSESLPWDGYTF
v_call: TRBV27; j_call: TRBJ2-5; d_call: TRBD1; clone_size: few; cdr3_nt: TGTGCCAGCAGTTTCCAGAGGGGGCGTCAAGAGACCCAGTACTTC; cdr3_aa: CASSFQRGRQETQYF
v_call: TRBV18; j_call: TRBJ2-7; d_call: .; clone_size: few; cdr3_nt: TGTGCCAGCTCACCACCGCACGGGAGCTCCTACGAGCAGTACTTC; cdr3_aa: CASSPPHGSSYEQYF
v_call: TRBV30; j_call: TRBJ1-2; d_call: .; clone_size: .; cdr3_nt: TGTGCCTGGAGTGTCCGACTGTATGGCTACACCTTC; cdr3_aa: CAWSVRLYGYTF
v_call: TRBV4-3; j_call: TRBJ1-1; d_call: .; clone_size: .; cdr3_nt: TGCGCCAGCAGCCAAGGGGCGGGCAATGTGAACACTGAAGCTTTCTTT; cdr3_aa: CASSQGAGNVNTEAFF
v_call: TRBV4-3; j_call: TRBJ2-2; d_call: .; clone_size: .; cdr3_nt: TGCGCCAGCAGCCAAGTACGCGTTAGGAACACCGGGGAGCTGTTTTTT; cdr3_aa: CASSQVRVRNTGELFF
v_call: TRBV27; j_call: TRBJ2-7; d_call: TRBD2; clone_size: few; cdr3_nt: TGTGCCAGCAGTTTTGGTAGCGGGAAGTACGAGCAGTACTTC; cdr3_aa: CASSFGSGKYEQYF
v_call: TRBV11-1; j_call: TRBJ2-3; d_call: .; clone_size: .; cdr3_nt: TGTGCCAGCAGCTTAGACCCTCCTACGCAGTATTTT; cdr3_aa: CASSLDPPTQYF
v_call: TRBV4-2; j_call: TRBJ2-7; d_call: TRBD2; clone_size: few; cdr3_nt: TGTGCCAGCAGCCAAGTCACTAGCGGGGCGTACGAGCAGTACTTC; cdr3_aa: CASSQVTSGAYEQYF
v_call: TRBV6-6; j_call: TRBJ1-4; d_call: .; clone_size: few; cdr3_nt: TGTGCCAGCAGTTACTCGACGGGGGTTGAAAAACTGTTTTTT; cdr3_aa: CASSYSTGVEKLFF
v_call: TRBV5-1; j_call: TRBJ2-1; d_call: .; clone_size: few; cdr3_nt: TGCGCCAGCAGCTTTTCCCATTGGTTCTCCCTCTCCTACAATGAGCAGTTCTTC; cdr3_aa: CASSFSHWFSLSYNEQFF
v_call: TRBV30; j_call: TRBJ2-6; d_call: .; clone_size: .; cdr3_nt: TGTGCCTGGAGTGTGCTATTGGGGGCCAACGTCCTGACTTTC; cdr3_aa: CAWSVLLGANVLTF
v_call: TRBV27; j_call: TRBJ1-4; d_call: TRBD1; clone_size: .; cdr3_nt: TGTGCCAGCAGTAAACAGGGGGCTCGAAGTGAAAAACTGTTTTTT; cdr3_aa: CASSKQGARSEKLFF
v_call: TRBV4-2; j_call: TRBJ1-5; d_call: TRBD1; clone_size: .; cdr3_nt: TGTGCCAGCAGCCAAGAAGAGGGGGCGGGCAATCAGCCCCAGCATTTT; cdr3_aa: CASSQEEGAGNQPQHF
v_call: TRBV5-4; j_call: TRBJ2-6; d_call: .; clone_size: few; cdr3_nt: TGTGCCAGCAGCTTGGGGGACCGACCCTCTGGGGCCAACGTCCTGACTTTC; cdr3_aa: CASSLGDRPSGANVLTF
v_call: TRBV6-6; j_call: TRBJ1-2; d_call: TRBD1; clone_size: few; cdr3_nt: TGTGCCAGCAGCTCCCCGCAGGGGGGCTATGGCTACACCTTC; cdr3_aa: CASSSPQGGYGYTF
v_call: TRBV7-3; j_call: TRBJ2-3; d_call: TRBD1; clone_size: .; cdr3_nt: TGTGCCAGCAGCCCCACTGGACAGGGCGATACGCAGTATTTT; cdr3_aa: CASSPTGQGDTQYF
v_call: TRBV28; j_call: TRBJ1-1; d_call: .; clone_size: .; cdr3_nt: TGTGCCAGCAGCGTAAACACTGAAGCTTTCTTT; cdr3_aa: CASSVNTEAFF
v_call: TRBV11-1; j_call: TRBJ2-5; d_call: .; clone_size: few; cdr3_nt: TGTGCCAGCAGCTTCGGACAGCAAGAGACCCAGTACTTC; cdr3_aa: CASSFGQQETQYF
v_call: TRBV28; j_call: TRBJ1-1; d_call: .; clone_size: .; cdr3_nt: TGTGCCAGCAACGAGGGGGGCACTGAAGCTTTCTTT; cdr3_aa: CASNEGGTEAFF
v_call: TRBV7-2; j_call: TRBJ1-2; d_call: .; clone_size: .; cdr3_nt: TGTGCCAGCAGCCAGACAGTTCTAGGCTATGGCTACACCTTC; cdr3_aa: CASSQTVLGYGYTF
v_call: TRBV9; j_call: TRBJ2-6; d_call: .; clone_size: .; cdr3_nt: TGTGCCAGCAGCGTAGAAGTGGGATTCTCTGGGGCCAACGTCCTGACTTTC; cdr3_aa: CASSVEVGFSGANVLTF
v_call: TRBV10-3; j_call: TRBJ2-7; d_call: TRBD2; clone_size: few; cdr3_nt: TGTGCCATCAGTGGAGCAGCTAGCGGGAGCTACGAGCAGTACTTC; cdr3_aa: CAISGAASGSYEQYF
v_call: TRBV14; j_call: TRBJ2-7; d_call: .; clone_size: few; cdr3_nt: TGTGCCAGCAGCCCCTCCTACGAGCAGTACTTC; cdr3_aa: CASSPSYEQYF
v_call: TRBV18; j_call: TRBJ2-7; d_call: .; clone_size: few; cdr3_nt: TGTGCCAGCTCAATAACAGCCAGCTACGAGCAGTACTTC; cdr3_aa: CASSITASYEQYF
v_call: TRBV15; j_call: TRBJ1-3; d_call: .; clone_size: .; cdr3_nt: TGTGCCACCAGCAGAGATCCAGGGAGCTCTGGAAACACCATATATTTT; cdr3_aa: CATSRDPGSSGNTIYF
v_call: TRBV7-8; j_call: TRBJ2-1; d_call: TRBD2; clone_size: few; cdr3_nt: TGTGCCAGCAGCTTAGTGCCAGCGGGGGCTTCCTACAATGAGCAGTTCTTC; cdr3_aa: CASSLVPAGASYNEQFF
v_call: TRBV28; j_call: TRBJ2-1; d_call: TRBD2; clone_size: .; cdr3_nt: TGTGCCAGCAGTCCCCACCGACTAGCGGGGGGGCACAATGAGCAGTTCTTC; cdr3_aa: CASSPHRLAGGHNEQFF
v_call: TRBV28; j_call: TRBJ1-2; d_call: TRBD1; clone_size: .; cdr3_nt: TGTGCCAGCGGCCCAGGGGGGCCCTTCGGCTACACCTTC; cdr3_aa: CASGPGGPFGYTF
v_call: TRBV14; j_call: TRBJ2-7; d_call: TRBD1; clone_size: few; cdr3_nt: TGTGCCAGCAGCCTCACCGGGACAGGGGCCTACGAGCAGTACTTC; cdr3_aa: CASSLTGTGAYEQYF
v_call: TRBV4-2; j_call: TRBJ2-7; d_call: .; clone_size: few; cdr3_nt: TGTGCCAGCAGCCAAGCGGGAACCTACGAGCAGTACTTC; cdr3_aa: CASSQAGTYEQYF
v_call: TRBV28; j_call: TRBJ2-1; d_call: .; clone_size: .; cdr3_nt: TGTGCCAGCAGTGAGGCCGACCCCAACTACAATGAGCAGTTCTTC; cdr3_aa: CASSEADPNYNEQFF
v_call: TRBV5-1; j_call: TRBJ1-1; d_call: TRBD1; clone_size: few; cdr3_nt: TGCGCCAGCTCCGGACAGGCGGGAAACACTGAAGCTTTCTTT; cdr3_aa: CASSGQAGNTEAFF
v_call: TRBV6-1; j_call: TRBJ2-1; d_call: TRBD2; clone_size: few; cdr3_nt: TGTGCCAGCAGTGCAGGCCTAGCGGTCTCCTACAATGAGCAGTTCTTC; cdr3_aa: CASSAGLAVSYNEQFF
v_call: TRBV5-1; j_call: TRBJ2-2; d_call: .; clone_size: few; cdr3_nt: TGCGCCAGCAGCTTGAACACCGGGGAGCTGTTTTTT; cdr3_aa: CASSLNTGELFF
v_call: TRBV4-3; j_call: TRBJ1-2; d_call: TRBD1; clone_size: .; cdr3_nt: TGCGCCAGCAGACAGAAGGGGGCGCGTGGCTACACCTTC; cdr3_aa: CASRQKGARGYTF